The 29 T cell receptor beta chains listed next were all sequenced from one sample in a study of shared clonotypes between healthy human individuals. Only in-frame clones appear in the TCRdb table, and some are missing; sequencing was by immunoSEQ multiplex PCR. The data contain over 2 million clones, 85% to 95% of them seen just once; the ten biggest clones take up more than 0.35%. The specimen sequenced was naive CD4+ T cells from PBMCs. The subset: CD45RA+ positively selected. The receptors were gathered from a man between 18 and 35 years old in good health. Some clones in this sample may be carry-over from other donors' samples.

Concerning this clone: The sample contains more than one DNA sequence encoding this CDR3. The chain couples TRBV11-3 to TRBJ2-7; no reliable D call. The CDR3 has 13 amino acids. The V end lost 2 bases, the J end lost 0 bases, and 5 bases lay between the germline ends. Germline values: CDR1 SGHNT, CDR2 YENEEA. The DNA of the CDR3 is TGTGCCAGCAGCTTAAGAAGCTCCTACGAGCAGTACTTC. Amino acids: CASSLRSSYEQYF.

The genes are TRBV7-2 and TRBJ2-7; tentatively, D is TRBD1 or TRBD2 (5 bases each). This CDR3 is 15 amino acids long. The germline gives CDR1 SGHTA, CDR2 FQGNSA. V lost 0 bases and J 7 bases, leaving 16 bases between the germline ends. This CDR3 reads CASSLAGVERGEQYF. The CDR3 region has the DNA TGTGCCAGCAGCTTAGCGGGGGTGGAGAGGGGTGAGCAGTACTTC.

The chain links TRBV28 to TRBJ2-2; unclear D gene. In germline, CDR1 is MDHEN, CDR2 SYDVKM. Trimming took off 7 bases at V and 3 bases at J, with 12 bases between the two ends. This CDR3 spans 14 amino acids. The CDR3 sequence: CASMGGSYTGELFF. The CDR3 DNA sequence: TGTGCCAGCATGGGCGGCAGCTACACCGGGGAGCTGTTTTTT.

This chain links TRBV5-6 with TRBJ2-3, with 10 bases identical to TRBD2. This CDR3 spans 14 amino acids. V lost 4 bases and J lost 6; bases outside the gene matches: 5. Germline CDR1 reads SGHDT; CDR2 reads YYEEEE. The CDR3 protein is CASSIAGGVDTQYF. The CDR3 region has the DNA TGTGCCAGCAGCATAGCGGGAGGTGTGGATACGCAGTATTTT.

This chain links TRBV5-6 with TRBJ2-7; TRBD1 matches 7 bases. The germline V gene has CDR1 SGHDT and CDR2 YYEEEE. This CDR3 has 15 amino acids. V was clipped by 4 bases and J by 0 bases; unmatched bases: 7. CDR3 bases: TGTGCCAGCAGCAGAGGACAGGTCCACTCCTACGAGCAGTACTTC. It specifies CASSRGQVHSYEQYF.

The V gene is TRBV7-9, the J gene TRBJ2-2; D gene uncertain. Germline-derived CDR1 and CDR2 are SEHNR and FQNEAQ (reference sequence). The CDR3 covers 16 residues. Trimming left V 2 bases short and J 2 bases short, with 12 bases between. The CDR3 region has the DNA TGTGCCAGCAGCTTAAATTCACTATATAACACCGGGGAGCTGTTTTTT. Translation: CASSLNSLYNTGELFF.

This clone was recorded only once. The genes are TRBV7-2 and TRBJ2-5; 10 nucleotides match TRBD1. This CDR3 has 15 residues. The germline V gene encodes CDR1 SGHTA and CDR2 FQGNSA. V was pared by 4 bases and J by 5 bases, with 7 bases of the junction left unmatched. The CDR3 is CASSSDRGRVETQYF. In DNA form, the CDR3 reads TGTGCCAGCAGCTCCGACAGGGGGCGCGTGGAGACCCAGTACTTC.

The rearrangement links TRBV5-4 to TRBJ1-2; 8 nucleotides line up with TRBD1. With 4 bases clipped from V and 2 bases from J, the junction kept 4 bases outside the gene matches. The CDR3 has 14 amino acids. The germline V gene has CDR1 SGHNT and CDR2 YYREEE (reference sequence). The CDR3 protein is CASSPTGANYGYTF. In nucleotides, the CDR3 is TGTGCCAGCAGCCCGACAGGGGCAAACTATGGCTACACCTTC.

This clone was recorded only once. The rearrangement uses TRBV10-2 and TRBJ1-4, with D maybe TRBD1 (6 bases). Germline V lookup: CDR1 WSHSY, CDR2 SAAADI. The CDR3 runs 13 residues. Trimming stripped 6 bases from V and 6 bases from J, with 11 bases between. The CDR3 is CASRTGRHEKLFF. The DNA of the CDR3 is TGCGCCAGCAGGACAGGAAGGCATGAAAAACTGTTTTTT.

This clone has a handful of counts. The J gene is TRBJ1-1, the V gene TRBV18; D is unresolved. The V gene lost 2 bases and the J gene lost 6 bases, with 10 bases spanning the gap. There are 13 residues in the CDR3. Germline CDR1 is KGHSH and CDR2 is LQKENI. In nucleotides, the CDR3 is TGTGCCAGCTCACCATTGAGCGGCCCTGAAGCTTTCTTT. This encodes CASSPLSGPEAFF.

This chain uses TRBV5-6 with TRBJ1-3, with D uncertain. CDR3 length: 12 residues. Germline loops: CDR1 SGHDT, CDR2 YYEEEE. The V end was cut by 4 bases, the J end by 4 bases, with 6 bases between. CDR3 in amino acids: CASSTRGNTIYF. The CDR3 nucleotides are TGTGCCAGCAGCACCAGGGGAAACACCATATATTTT.

V is TRBV2 and J is TRBJ2-4, with D unclear. Trimming took 4 bases from V and 0 from J, leaving 10 bases between them. Germline V gives CDR1 SNHLY, CDR2 FYNNEI. The CDR3 is made up of 15 amino acids. The CDR3 reads CASSGTVVAKNIQYF. The CDR3 coding sequence is TGTGCCAGCAGTGGGACGGTAGTAGCCAAAAACATTCAGTACTTC.

The rearrangement uses TRBV7-8 and TRBJ2-3, with 11 positions matching TRBD2. CDR3 length: 16 residues. The germline V gene encodes CDR1 SGHVS and CDR2 FQNEAQ. V was pared by 5 bases and J by 8 bases, with 12 bases of the junction left unmatched. CDR3 amino acids: CASSQTGLAGGLTQYF. Here the CDR3 DNA reads TGTGCCAGCAGCCAGACAGGACTAGCGGGCGGACTTACGCAGTATTTT.

This rearrangement joins TRBV7-9 to TRBJ2-5; 7 nucleotides match TRBD1. The end of the DNA fits TRBJ2-7 better, so the J call may be wrong. The CDR3 totals 15 residues. The germline CDR1 and CDR2 sequences are SEHNR and FQNEAQ (reference sequence). The CDR3 sequence is CASSLVKQGPYEQYF. The DNA for the CDR3 is TGTGCCAGCAGCTTAGTTAAACAGGGGCCCTACGAGCAGTACTTC.

V and J are TRBV6-1 and TRBJ2-3; D perhaps matches TRBD2 (6 bases). Germline CDR1 is MNHNS and CDR2 is SASEGT. V was trimmed by 6 bases and J by 4 bases, leaving 11 bases between them. The CDR3 loop spans 13 amino acids. The DNA of the CDR3 is TGTGCCAGCAGCGGGACTTCCCCAGATACGCAGTATTTT. Residues: CASSGTSPDTQYF.

The chain is built from TRBV7-9 and TRBJ1-1; a possible D gene is TRBD1 (5 bases). The ends were cut back, 5 bases at V and 7 bases at J, with 23 bases in the middle. Looked up from germline, CDR1 is SEHNR and CDR2 is FQNEAQ (reference sequence). CDR3 length equals 16 residues. CDR3 nucleotides: TGTGCCAGCAGCCCCACTCCTGCGGGGGAGGCAGGTGAAGCTTTCTTT. This translates into CASSPTPAGEAGEAFF.

The rearrangement links TRBV11-2 to TRBJ2-7; TRBD1 is a possible D gene (6 bases). The V end was cut by 8 bases, the J end by 3 bases, with 20 bases between. The CDR3 consists of 15 residues. Germline CDR1 SGHAT, CDR2 FQNNGV. In DNA, the CDR3 is TGTGCCAGCTATGGGGGACAACCCATGAGCTACGAGCAGTACTTC. Protein sequence: CASYGGQPMSYEQYF.

CDR3 DNA: TGTGCCAGCAGTTTTCTTCCGGGAGTAGAGACCCAGTACTTC. It is translated as CASSFLPGVETQYF. V is TRBV28 and J is TRBJ2-5, with D perhaps TRBD2 (6 bases). V was trimmed by 3 bases and J by 4 bases, leaving 12 bases between them. In germline, CDR1 is MDHEN, CDR2 SYDVKM. The CDR3 runs 14 residues.

J is TRBJ1-5 and V is TRBV27, with D unresolved. The V end lost 5 bases, the J end lost 0 bases, and 11 bases lay between the germline ends. Germline lookup yields CDR1 MNHEY and CDR2 SMNVEV (reference sequence). This CDR3 comprises 15 residues. The CDR3 DNA reads as TGTGCCAGCAGTATGCAGCCATATAGCAATCAGCCCCAGCATTTT. Protein sequence: CASSMQPYSNQPQHF.

J is TRBJ2-3 and V is TRBV5-6; tentative D call: TRBD2 (5 bases). CDR3 length: 12 amino acids. Germline V gives CDR1 SGHDT, CDR2 YYEEEE. The V gene lost 5 bases and the J gene lost 13 bases, with 17 bases spanning the gap. The DNA for the CDR3 is TGTGCCAGCAGTCTTCCGCTCGGGAAGGAGTATTTT. Its protein is CASSLPLGKEYF.

This chain uses TRBV28 with TRBJ2-3; 8 positions agree with TRBD2. Germline CDR1 is MDHEN and CDR2 is SYDVKM. Unmatched junction bases numbered 12, after V lost 6 bases and J lost 4 bases. The CDR3 totals 16 residues. CDR3 amino acids: CASSSGTSGFADTQYF. Written as DNA, the CDR3 is TGTGCCAGCAGCTCCGGGACTAGTGGATTTGCAGATACGCAGTATTTT.

A remark on this clone: Other DNA sequences in this sample translate to the same CDR3. The rearrangement links TRBV5-6 to TRBJ2-5; D is unclear. The CDR3 is 13 amino acids. Germline lookup yields CDR1 SGHDT and CDR2 YYEEEE. V lost 0 bases and J 5 bases, leaving 8 bases between the germline ends. As DNA, the CDR3 is TGTGCCAGCAGCTTGGGACCAGAGGAGACCCAGTACTTC. Its protein product is CASSLGPEETQYF.

V is TRBV7-9 and J is TRBJ2-3; maybe TRBD2 (5 bases). The CDR3 is 13 residues long. Looked up from germline, CDR1 is SEHNR and CDR2 is FQNEAQ (reference sequence). Between the trimmed V and J ends, which lost 2 bases and 9 bases, there was a span of 12 bases. In DNA, the CDR3 is TGTGCCAGCAGCTTATCTGGACCGGGAACGCAGTATTTT. It specifies CASSLSGPGTQYF.

V is TRBV5-1 and J is TRBJ2-1, with TRBD2 matching 7 bases. Unmatched junction bases numbered 3, after V lost 4 bases and J lost 2 bases. The CDR3 is made up of 14 amino acids. Germline CDR1 reads SGHRS; CDR2 reads YFSETQ. CDR3 region: CASSGGSPYNEQFF. The CDR3 nucleotides are TGCGCCAGCAGCGGCGGGAGTCCCTACAATGAGCAGTTCTTC.

V gene TRBV15 combines with J gene TRBJ1-2; D remains unclear. CDR3 length: 14 residues. Trimming stripped 1 base from V and 6 bases from J, with 12 bases between. CDR1 is LNHNV, CDR2 YYDKDF, per germline (reference sequence). The CDR3 sequence: CATSRGDNNHGYTF. In nucleotides, the CDR3 is TGTGCCACCAGCAGAGGTGACAACAACCATGGCTACACCTTC.

This chain links TRBV15 with TRBJ2-1; a possible D gene is TRBD2 (5 bases). This CDR3 has 17 residues. The germline CDR1 and CDR2 sequences are LNHNV and YYDKDF (reference sequence). V shed 1 base and J shed 8 bases, with 21 bases lying between them. For the CDR3, the DNA is TGTGCCACCAGCAGAGCTCCGTCGGGGAGTGGGGTGGATGAGCAGTTCTTC. It yields the protein CATSRAPSGSGVDEQFF.

The CDR3 is CASSPGAGGANYGYTF. The CDR3 bases are TGTGCCAGCAGCCCAGGGGCGGGGGGAGCTAACTATGGCTACACCTTC. The J gene is TRBJ1-2, the V gene TRBV7-9; D is possibly TRBD1 (6 bases). This CDR3 contains 16 residues. The germline V gene encodes CDR1 SEHNR and CDR2 FQNEAQ (reference sequence). V was shortened by 5 bases and J by 0 bases, with 16 bases between the two germline ends.

The rearrangement uses TRBV9 and TRBJ1-1; TRBD1 aligns across 8 bases. There are 15 residues in the CDR3. With 4 bases clipped from V and 6 bases from J, the junction kept 11 bases outside the gene matches. Germline V gene data show CDR1 as SGDLS and CDR2 as YYNGEE. The CDR3 reads CASSRGQGGFSEAFF. The CDR3 DNA sequence: TGTGCCAGCAGCCGAGGACAGGGCGGGTTCTCTGAAGCTTTCTTT.

About this clone itself: Other nucleotide sequences in the sample specify the same CDR3. The chain recombines TRBV7-9 with TRBJ2-1; a possible D gene is TRBD1 (6 bases). The CDR3 runs to 15 residues. Germline V gene lookup returns CDR1 SEHNR and CDR2 FQNEAQ (reference sequence). V dropped 1 base and J dropped 4 bases, with 11 bases sitting between them. The CDR3 DNA sequence: TGTGCCAGCAGCTTAGGGACAGTTAGTTACAATGAGCAGTTCTTC. Translation: CASSLGTVSYNEQFF.